The text below deals with one TCR beta chain. Its antigen is undetermined. The entry originates in a study of monozygotic twins with inflammatory bowel disease. Findings and limits, study-wide: Especially with disease activity, IBD patients shared fewer clonotypes with others than healthy twins did. Against healthy co-twins, IBD patients had lower TCRbeta diversity (measured by inverse Simpson).

The CDR3 is made up of 14 amino acids. Per germline, CDR1 MNHEY and CDR2 SMNVEV (reference sequence). Around 4,000 ng of total RNA went into each TCR library. Template switching was used to attach UMIs, which incorporated a 6-nucleotide sample barcode. TCRdb reprocessed the 5' RACE reads and reports one entry per CDR3 protein, with no DNA. The data show 150,000 to 200,000 distinct CDR3 sequences, and the top ten clones hold just under 7.5%. Sample: blood. This TCR derives from a human donor with ulcerative colitis or Crohn's disease, or a healthy co-twin of an affected twin (not recorded which). The V gene is TRBV27, the J gene TRBJ2-7. The CDR3 region is CASNNGRNSYEQYF.